The 27 T cell receptor beta chains below all came from one sample that was sequenced in a study of T cell repertoires in cytomegalovirus infection. One entry per CDR3 protein, called by TCRdb with MiXCR from the reads. Here the sample spans hundreds of thousands of distinct CDR3 sequences, about a sixth being singletons. Source material: PBMCs. These receptors were taken from a human donor in good health (CMV status not recorded). Some clones in this sample may be carry-over from other donors' samples.

There are many counts of this clonotype. The genes are TRBV7-2 and TRBJ1-2, with 7 nucleotides matching TRBD1. The CDR3 covers 13 residues. The V gene end was trimmed by 5 bases and the J gene end by 5 bases; junction bases not matched to a gene: 5. Per germline, CDR1 SGHTA and CDR2 FQGNSA. The CDR3 coding sequence is TGTGCCAGCAGCGCGCGGACAGGTTATGGCTACACCTTC. Its protein product is CASSARTGYGYTF.

This clonotype came up many times. This chain joins TRBV7-2 and TRBJ2-7; 9 bases align to TRBD2. This CDR3 is 14 amino acids long. The trim removed 2 bases at V and 6 bases at J, leaving 5 bases unmatched. From germline, CDR1 is SGHTA and CDR2 FQGNSA. The CDR3 DNA sequence: TGTGCCAGCAGCTTAACTAGCGGGTTCCGCGAGCAGTACTTC. Amino acid sequence: CASSLTSGFREQYF.

The V gene is TRBV7-6, the J gene TRBJ1-3; a weak D match, TRBD1 (5 bases). The CDR3 consists of 16 residues. The germline V and J ends were trimmed by 5 bases and 2 bases, with 16 bases remaining between them. Germline-derived CDR1 and CDR2 are SGHVS and FNYEAQ. The CDR3 DNA sequence: TGTGCCAGCAGCGCGAAACCAGGGAATCCTGGAAACACCATATATTTT. Residues: CASSAKPGNPGNTIYF.

The table lists this clonotype with many counts. The rearrangement uses TRBV7-2 and TRBJ1-1; 11 bases agree with TRBD1. The CDR3 has 15 residues. Germline CDR1 is SGHTA and CDR2 is FQGNSA. Trimming cost V 3 bases and J 4 bases; bases outside gene matches: 4. CDR3 coding DNA: TGTGCCAGCAGCTTTGGGACAGGGGGTCGCACTGAAGCTTTCTTT. Its translation: CASSFGTGGRTEAFF.

The rearrangement joins TRBV6-6 to TRBJ1-5, with D possibly being TRBD1 (5 bases). The CDR3 runs to 16 residues. Germline V lookup: CDR1 MNHNY, CDR2 SVGAGI (reference sequence). V was shortened by 0 bases and J by 7 bases, with 16 bases between the two germline ends. The CDR3, as DNA: TGTGCCAGCAGTTACTCGGGAGGGGTGGAAGGACAGCCCCAGCATTTT. The encoded protein is CASSYSGGVEGQPQHF.

This chain uses TRBV2 with TRBJ1-1; 9 bases line up with TRBD1. CDR3 size: 14 residues. V shed 1 base, J shed 4 bases, and the junction held 1 base outside the gene matches. CDR1 SNHLY and CDR2 FYNNEI come from the germline V gene. The CDR3, as DNA: TGTGCCAGCAGTGAAGTGGGACAGGGCACTGAAGCTTTCTTT. Its translation is CASSEVGQGTEAFF.

V and J are TRBV5-5 and TRBJ2-7; D might be TRBD2 (5 bases). V gave up 1 base and J gave up 2 bases, with 10 bases separating them. Germline CDR1 and CDR2: SGHKS and YYEKEE (reference sequence). This CDR3 contains 14 residues. The CDR3 DNA follows: TGTGCCAGCAGCTTGTCGGGAAACCCCTACGAGCAGTACTTC. This codes for CASSLSGNPYEQYF.

The sample holds many counts of this clonotype. CDR3 region: CASSSPLAGAQETQYF. The CDR3 DNA reads as TGTGCCAGCAGCTCACCACTAGCGGGGGCCCAAGAGACCCAGTACTTC. This chain joins TRBV7-2 and TRBJ2-5, with TRBD2 matching 11 bases. CDR3 size: 16 residues. V dropped 4 bases and J dropped 1; count of bases not matched to a gene: 5. Germline V CDR1 and CDR2: SGHTA, FQGNSA.

This chain links TRBV6-5 with TRBJ2-7; perhaps TRBD2 as D (5 bases). Germline V gene lookup returns CDR1 MNHEY and CDR2 SVGAGI. Trimming pared 0 bases from V and 5 bases from J, leaving 14 bases between. This CDR3 has 15 residues. In DNA form, the CDR3 reads TGTGCCAGCAGTTACTCGTCCCGGGAAGTCAACGAGCAGTACTTC. This codes for CASSYSSREVNEQYF.

This clonotype was picked up many times. This rearrangement joins TRBV11-2 to TRBJ1-6; D not resolved. The ends were cut back, 0 bases at V and 9 bases at J, with 0 bases in the middle. Germline V gene lookup returns CDR1 SGHAT and CDR2 FQNNGV. This CDR3 has 11 residues. CDR3 protein: CASSLDSPLHF. The CDR3, as DNA: TGTGCCAGCAGCTTAGATTCACCCCTCCACTTT.

This clonotype was seen more than once but under ten times. This rearrangement joins TRBV19 to TRBJ2-2; unclear D gene. Germline lookup yields CDR1 LNHDA and CDR2 SQIVND (reference sequence). This CDR3 contains 12 residues. The ends were cut back, 6 bases at V and 8 bases at J, with 10 bases in the middle. CDR3 amino acids: CASRIVGGELFF. As DNA, the CDR3 is TGTGCCAGTAGGATTGTAGGAGGGGAGCTGTTTTTT.

On this clonotype itself: Because the CDR3 is missing its conserved closing phenylalanine or tryptophan, this is likely a read error. This sequence joins TRBV4-1 and TRBJ2-7; D is unclear. Germline CDR1 MGHRA, CDR2 YSYEKL. This CDR3 contains 14 residues. The V end lost 1 base, the J end lost 1 base, and 8 bases lay between the germline ends. The CDR3 nucleotides are TGCGCCAGCAGCCAAGGGGCATCTTCCTACGAGCAGTACCTC. Translation: CASSQGASSYEQYL.

This clonotype was counted at least ten times. The rearrangement uses TRBV4-2 and TRBJ1-4; 11 nucleotides line up with TRBD1. V lost 5 bases, J lost 8 bases, and 7 bases stayed unmatched. The CDR3 runs 15 residues. Germline-derived CDR1 and CDR2 are LGHNA and YNFKEQ. This CDR3 reads CASSSPGQGGEKLFF. The CDR3 nucleotides read TGTGCCAGCAGCTCCCCGGGACAGGGGGGAGAAAAACTGTTTTTT.

This chain joins TRBV27 and TRBJ1-5, with 10 bases fitting TRBD1. Germline V gene data show CDR1 as MNHEY and CDR2 as SMNVEV (reference sequence). The CDR3 runs to 16 residues. J gave up 4 bases and V 11 bases, and 14 bases lay outside the gene matches. The CDR3 sequence is CAHEDRGYAGNQPQHF. The CDR3 DNA reads TGTGCCCACGAGGACAGGGGGTATGCAGGTAATCAGCCCCAGCATTTT.

This clonotype was counted only a few times. The chain combines TRBV28 with TRBJ2-7; no definite D call. The germline V gene encodes CDR1 MDHEN and CDR2 SYDVKM. This CDR3 is 12 amino acids long. V was cut by 7 bases and J by 4 bases, with 11 bases left in between. The CDR3 is CASKNVGYEQYF. CDR3 in DNA: TGTGCCAGCAAGAATGTCGGATACGAGCAGTACTTC.

The V gene is TRBV18, the J gene TRBJ1-4, with 7 bases lining up with TRBD1. Per the germline V gene, CDR1 is KGHSH and CDR2 is LQKENI. The CDR3 consists of 14 residues. Trimming removed 3 bases from V and 7 bases from J; junction bases left unmatched: 5. The CDR3 region is CASSPLTGFEKLFF. CDR3 in DNA: TGTGCCAGCTCACCCCTGACAGGGTTTGAAAAACTGTTTTTT.

This clonotype has at least ten counts. This chain joins TRBV7-2 and TRBJ1-1, with D possibly matching TRBD1 (5 bases). This CDR3 contains 15 residues. In germline, CDR1 is SGHTA, CDR2 FQGNSA. The V end lost 1 base, the J end lost 4 bases, and 13 bases lay between the germline ends. In nucleotides, the CDR3 is TGTGCCAGCAGCTTAGGCGCGGGGCGGGGCACTGAAGCTTTCTTT. Its protein is CASSLGAGRGTEAFF.

This chain links TRBV20-1 with TRBJ1-2; 8 nucleotides match TRBD1. This CDR3 region has 15 residues. Germline V gene sequence: CDR1 DFQATT, CDR2 SNEGSKA (reference sequence). V lost 3 bases, J lost 2 bases, and 8 bases stayed unmatched. The CDR3, as DNA: TGCAGTGCTAGCGCAGGGGGCCTCTGGAACTATGGCTACACCTTC. As protein: CSASAGGLWNYGYTF.

At least ten counts were recorded for this clonotype. The chain is built from TRBV11-3 and TRBJ2-2, with TRBD2 identical over 8 bases. V shed 3 bases and J 3 bases; nucleotides not matched to a gene: 9. Germline V gives CDR1 SGHNT, CDR2 YENEEA. CDR3 length: 17 amino acids. CDR3 coding DNA: TGTGCCAGCAGCTTGGATAGCGGGGCGTTGTACACCGGGGAGCTGTTTTTT. Protein product: CASSLDSGALYTGELFF.

Many counts were recorded for this clonotype. This chain links TRBV7-3 with TRBJ2-7, with D maybe TRBD2 (5 bases). The CDR3 covers 15 residues. V was pared by 2 bases and J by 2 bases, with 13 bases between. Germline V lookup: CDR1 SGHTA, CDR2 FQGTGA. CDR3 bases: TGTGCCAGCAGCTTATTCTCGGGGTCCCCCTACGAGCAGTACTTC. It translates to CASSLFSGSPYEQYF. Looking up the rest from reference TRBV7-3 and TRBJ2-7 gives the full variable domain: GAGVSQTPSNKVTEKGKYVELRCDPISGHTALYWYRQSLGQGPEFLIYFQGTGAADDSGLPNDRFFAVRPEGSVSTLKIQRTERGDSAVYLCASSLFSGSPYEQYFGPGTRLTVT.

The chain is built from TRBV10-3 and TRBJ1-1; D possibly corresponds to TRBD1 (5 bases). Germline CDR1 and CDR2: ENHRY and SYGVKD. V was pared by 0 bases and J by 6 bases, with 17 bases between. This CDR3 is built from 16 residues. The CDR3 DNA reads TGTGCCATCAGTGAGTCGAATGAAGGGGCGGACTCTGAAGCTTTCTTT. Translated, it gives CAISESNEGADSEAFF.

The rearrangement links TRBV29-1 to TRBJ2-5; the D is unclear. CDR3 length: 13 residues. CDR1 is SQVTM, CDR2 ANQGSEA, per germline. Between the trimmed V and J ends, which lost 5 bases and 1 base, there was a span of 11 bases. CDR3 loop: CSVHPRFQETQYF. Written as DNA, the CDR3 is TGCAGCGTTCACCCACGCTTCCAAGAGACCCAGTACTTC.

The sample holds many counts of this clonotype. The chain joins TRBV7-2 to TRBJ2-7, with D possibly matching TRBD1 (6 bases). The CDR3 extends over 14 amino acids. Deletions cut 1 base from V and 2 bases from J, with 9 bases between. Germline V lookup: CDR1 SGHTA, CDR2 FQGNSA. This chain's CDR3 is CASSLVGGAYEQYF. In DNA form, the CDR3 reads TGTGCCAGCAGCTTAGTAGGGGGAGCCTACGAGCAGTACTTC.

V usage is TRBV7-2 and J usage is TRBJ1-5; 7 bases line up with TRBD1. CDR3 length equals 14 residues. CDR1 SGHTA and CDR2 FQGNSA come from the germline V gene. V trimming: 3 bases; J trimming: 3 bases; junction bases outside the gene matches: 2. CDR3 sequence: CASSFQGDNQPQHF. The CDR3 nucleotides are TGTGCCAGCAGCTTTCAGGGGGACAATCAGCCCCAGCATTTT.

The V call is TRBV15, the J call TRBJ1-5, with D uncertain. This CDR3 contains 16 residues. V shed 0 bases and J shed 4 bases, with 13 bases lying between them. Germline V lookup: CDR1 LNHNV, CDR2 YYDKDF (reference sequence). CDR3 DNA sequence: TGTGCCACCAGCAGAGATGCCCCCCCTGGAAATCAGCCCCAGCATTTT. Its protein product is CATSRDAPPGNQPQHF.

This clonotype was counted many times. The gene calls are TRBV7-2 and TRBJ2-3; D is undetermined. CDR1 SGHTA and CDR2 FQGNSA come from the germline V gene. V was trimmed by 2 bases and J by 8 bases, leaving 20 bases between them. The CDR3 has 16 amino acids. CDR3 sequence reads: CASSLFVRTAAGTQYF. DNA for the CDR3: TGTGCCAGCAGCTTATTCGTACGTACTGCAGCTGGTACGCAGTATTTT.

The table lists this clonotype with many counts. The chain recombines TRBV7-2 with TRBJ1-1, with D maybe TRBD1 (5 bases). The germline CDR1 and CDR2 sequences are SGHTA and FQGNSA. The germline V and J ends were trimmed by 1 base and 5 bases, with 14 bases remaining between them. The CDR3 length is 15 residues. CDR3 protein: CASSLGAGGRTEAFF. CDR3 sequence (DNA): TGTGCCAGCAGCTTAGGGGCGGGGGGTAGGACTGAAGCTTTCTTT.